The entry below gives a single TCR beta chain sequence along with its context. This sample is part of a study of blood T cell repertoires in COVID-19. Study context: PBMCs, B-cell-depleted T cells, or T cells were the source of the cDNA or gDNA that made up the material.

Here immunoSEQ multiplex PCR was the method, and the copy in TCRdb shows in-frame clones only, minus some. Altogether about 70,000 clones are present, 81% being singletons, with the ten largest covering roughly 0.83%. Sequenced input: peripheral blood. The TCR sequence derives from a woman between 65 and 79 years old with acute or convalescent COVID-19.

The CDR3 is CAWSLLPSDGYTF. The DNA of the CDR3 is TGTGCCTGGAGCCTTCTTCCAAGCGATGGCTACACCTTC. The V and J genes are TRBV30 and TRBJ1-2; D is uncertain. The V gene lost 3 bases and the J gene lost 6 bases, with 14 bases spanning the gap. Germline assignment: CDR1 GTSNPN and CDR2 SVGIG (reference sequence). The length of the CDR3 is 13 residues.